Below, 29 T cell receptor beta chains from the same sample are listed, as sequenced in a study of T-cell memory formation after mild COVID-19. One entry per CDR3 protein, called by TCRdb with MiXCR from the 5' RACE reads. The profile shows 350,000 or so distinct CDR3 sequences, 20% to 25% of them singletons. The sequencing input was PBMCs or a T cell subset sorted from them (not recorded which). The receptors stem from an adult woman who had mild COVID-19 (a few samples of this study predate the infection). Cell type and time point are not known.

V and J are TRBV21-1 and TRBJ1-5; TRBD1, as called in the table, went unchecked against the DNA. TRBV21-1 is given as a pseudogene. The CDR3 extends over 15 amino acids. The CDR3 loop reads CASSSQGPLRQPQHF. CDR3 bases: TGTGCCAGCAGCTCTCAGGGGCCCCTAAGACAGCCCCAGCATTTT.

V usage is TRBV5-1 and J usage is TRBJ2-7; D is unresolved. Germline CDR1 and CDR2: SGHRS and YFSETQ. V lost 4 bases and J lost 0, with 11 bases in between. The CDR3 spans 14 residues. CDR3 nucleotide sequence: TGCGCCAGCAGCCCCCGGATAAGCTCCTACGAGCAGTACTTC. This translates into CASSPRISSYEQYF.

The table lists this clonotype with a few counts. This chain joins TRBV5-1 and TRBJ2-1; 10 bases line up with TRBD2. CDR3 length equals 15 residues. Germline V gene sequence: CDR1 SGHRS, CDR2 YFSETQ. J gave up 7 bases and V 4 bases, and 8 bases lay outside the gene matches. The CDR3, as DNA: TGCGCCAGCAGCACCAGCGGGGGGGCGGGGAATGAGCAGTTCTTC. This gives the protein CASSTSGGAGNEQFF.

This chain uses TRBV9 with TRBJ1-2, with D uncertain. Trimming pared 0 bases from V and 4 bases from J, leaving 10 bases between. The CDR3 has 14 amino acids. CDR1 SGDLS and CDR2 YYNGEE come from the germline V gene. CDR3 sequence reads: CASSVAEGLYGYTF. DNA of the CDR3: TGTGCCAGCAGCGTAGCTGAAGGGCTCTATGGCTACACCTTC.

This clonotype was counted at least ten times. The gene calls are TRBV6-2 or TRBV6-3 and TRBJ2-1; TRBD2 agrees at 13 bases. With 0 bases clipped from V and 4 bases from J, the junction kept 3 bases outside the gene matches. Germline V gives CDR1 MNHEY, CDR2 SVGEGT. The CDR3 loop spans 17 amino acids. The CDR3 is CASSYSTSGGSYNEQFF. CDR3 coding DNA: TGTGCCAGCAGTTACTCGACTAGCGGGGGGAGTTACAATGAGCAGTTCTTC.

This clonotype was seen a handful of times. The CDR3 DNA reads as TGTGCCAGCAGTCTTAGCGGGGTTGGGGCCTCCGAGCAGTACTTC. Residues: CASSLSGVGASEQYF. V is TRBV12-3 or TRBV12-4 and J is TRBJ2-7; 8 bases fit TRBD2. CDR3 size: 15 residues. The trim removed 5 bases at V and 6 bases at J, leaving 12 bases unmatched.

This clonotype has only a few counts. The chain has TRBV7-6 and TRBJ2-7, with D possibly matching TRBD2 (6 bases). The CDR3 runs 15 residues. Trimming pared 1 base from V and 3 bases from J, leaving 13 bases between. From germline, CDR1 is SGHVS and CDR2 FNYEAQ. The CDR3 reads CASSLEGPGDYEQYF. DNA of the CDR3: TGTGCCAGCAGCTTAGAGGGCCCGGGAGACTACGAGCAGTACTTC. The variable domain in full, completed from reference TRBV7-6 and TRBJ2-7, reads GAGVSQSPRYKVTKRGQDVALRCDPISGHVSLYWYRQALGQGPEFLTYFNYEAQQDKSGLPNDRFSAERPEGSISTLTIQRTEQRDSAMYRCASSLEGPGDYEQYFGPGTRLTVT.

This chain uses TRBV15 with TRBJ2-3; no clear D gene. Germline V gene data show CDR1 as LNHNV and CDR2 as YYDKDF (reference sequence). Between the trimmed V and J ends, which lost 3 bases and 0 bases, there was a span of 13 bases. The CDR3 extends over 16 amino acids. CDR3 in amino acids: CATSSLPGSSTDTQYF. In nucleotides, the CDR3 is TGTGCCACCAGCAGTCTCCCTGGGTCTAGCACAGATACGCAGTATTTT.

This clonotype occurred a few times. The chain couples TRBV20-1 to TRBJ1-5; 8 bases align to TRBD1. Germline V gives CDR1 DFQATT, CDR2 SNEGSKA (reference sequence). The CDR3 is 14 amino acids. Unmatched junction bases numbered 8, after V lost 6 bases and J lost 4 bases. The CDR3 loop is CSASTGGINQPQHF. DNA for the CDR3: TGCAGTGCAAGTACAGGGGGTATTAATCAGCCCCAGCATTTT.

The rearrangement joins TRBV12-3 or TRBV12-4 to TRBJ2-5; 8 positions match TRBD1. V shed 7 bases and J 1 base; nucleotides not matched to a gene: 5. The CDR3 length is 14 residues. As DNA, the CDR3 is TGTGCCAGCAACAGGGGGTCAGGCCAAGAGACCCAGTACTTC. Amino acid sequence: CASNRGSGQETQYF.

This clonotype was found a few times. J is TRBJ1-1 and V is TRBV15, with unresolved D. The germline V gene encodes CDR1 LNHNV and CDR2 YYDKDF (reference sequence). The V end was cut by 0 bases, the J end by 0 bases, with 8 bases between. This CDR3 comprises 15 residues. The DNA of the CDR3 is TGTGCCACCAGCAGAGATGCAATCATGAACACTGAAGCTTTCTTT. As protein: CATSRDAIMNTEAFF.

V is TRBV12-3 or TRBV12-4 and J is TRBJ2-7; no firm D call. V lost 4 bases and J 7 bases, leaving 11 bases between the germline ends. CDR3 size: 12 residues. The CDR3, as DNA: TGTGCCAGCAGTTGGGGATCGCGGGAGCAGTACTTC. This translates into CASSWGSREQYF.

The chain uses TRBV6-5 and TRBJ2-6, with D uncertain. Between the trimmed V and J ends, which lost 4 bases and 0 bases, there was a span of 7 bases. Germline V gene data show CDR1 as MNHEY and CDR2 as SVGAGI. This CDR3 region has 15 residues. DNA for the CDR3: TGTGCCAGCAGTTCATCTTTCTCTGGGGCCAACGTCCTGACTTTC. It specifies CASSSSFSGANVLTF.

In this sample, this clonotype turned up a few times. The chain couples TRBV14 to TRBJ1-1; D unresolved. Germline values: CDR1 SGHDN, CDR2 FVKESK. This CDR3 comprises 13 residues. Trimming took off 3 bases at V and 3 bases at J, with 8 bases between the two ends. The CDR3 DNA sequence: TGTGCCAGCAGCCATATTGGGTACACTGAAGCTTTCTTT. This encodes CASSHIGYTEAFF.

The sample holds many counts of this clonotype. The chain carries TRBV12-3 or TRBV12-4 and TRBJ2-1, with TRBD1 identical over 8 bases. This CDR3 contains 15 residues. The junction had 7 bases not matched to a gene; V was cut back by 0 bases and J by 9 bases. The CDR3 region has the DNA TGTGCCAGCAGTTTAGCGCTGGACAGGGATGGTGAGCAGTTCTTC. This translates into CASSLALDRDGEQFF.

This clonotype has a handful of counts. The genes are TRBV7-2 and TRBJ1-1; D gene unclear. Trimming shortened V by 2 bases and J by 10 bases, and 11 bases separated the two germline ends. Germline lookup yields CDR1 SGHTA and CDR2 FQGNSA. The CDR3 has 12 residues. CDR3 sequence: CASSLSGRRAFF. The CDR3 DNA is TGTGCCAGCAGCTTATCAGGTCGTAGAGCTTTCTTT.

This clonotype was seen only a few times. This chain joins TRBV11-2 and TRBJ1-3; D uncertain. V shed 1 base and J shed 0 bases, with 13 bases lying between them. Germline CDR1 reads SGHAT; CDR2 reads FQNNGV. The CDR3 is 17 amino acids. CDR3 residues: CASSLVKLGSSGNTIYF. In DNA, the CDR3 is TGTGCCAGCAGCTTAGTAAAATTGGGGAGCTCTGGAAACACCATATATTTT.

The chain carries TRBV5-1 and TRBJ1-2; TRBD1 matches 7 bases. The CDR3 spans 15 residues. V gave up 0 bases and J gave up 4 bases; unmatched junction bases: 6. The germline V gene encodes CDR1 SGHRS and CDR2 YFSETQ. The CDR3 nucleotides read TGCGCCAGCAGCTTGGAGACCAGGGGGGGCTATGGCTACACCTTC. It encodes CASSLETRGGYGYTF.

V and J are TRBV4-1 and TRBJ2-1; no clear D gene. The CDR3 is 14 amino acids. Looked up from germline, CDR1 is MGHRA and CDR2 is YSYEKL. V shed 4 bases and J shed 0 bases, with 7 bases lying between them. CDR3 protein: CASSRVGSYNEQFF. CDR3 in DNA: TGCGCCAGCAGCCGGGTAGGCTCCTACAATGAGCAGTTCTTC.

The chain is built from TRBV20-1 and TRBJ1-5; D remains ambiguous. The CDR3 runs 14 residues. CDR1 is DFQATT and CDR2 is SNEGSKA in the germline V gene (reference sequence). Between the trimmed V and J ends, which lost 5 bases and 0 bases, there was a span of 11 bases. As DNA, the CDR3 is TGCAGTGCTTCCCACAGCAATAGCAATCAGCCCCAGCATTTT. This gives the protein CSASHSNSNQPQHF.

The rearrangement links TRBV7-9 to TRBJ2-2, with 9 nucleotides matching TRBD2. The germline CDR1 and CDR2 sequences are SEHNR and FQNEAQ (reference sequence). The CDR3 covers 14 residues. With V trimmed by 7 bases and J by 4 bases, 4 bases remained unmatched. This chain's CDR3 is CASNRREGTGELFF. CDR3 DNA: TGTGCCAGCAATCGGCGGGAGGGCACCGGGGAGCTGTTTTTT.

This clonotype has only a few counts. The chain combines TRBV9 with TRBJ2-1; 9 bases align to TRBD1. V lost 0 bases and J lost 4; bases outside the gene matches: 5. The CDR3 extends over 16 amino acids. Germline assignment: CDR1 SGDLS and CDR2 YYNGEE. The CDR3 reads CASSVALQGAYNEQFF. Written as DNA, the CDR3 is TGTGCCAGCAGCGTAGCCCTACAGGGGGCTTACAATGAGCAGTTCTTC.

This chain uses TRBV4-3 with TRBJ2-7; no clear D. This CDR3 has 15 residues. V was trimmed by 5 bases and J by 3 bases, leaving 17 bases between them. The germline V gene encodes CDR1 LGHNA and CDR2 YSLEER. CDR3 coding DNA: TGCGCCAGCAGCAAACAAGTGTCAGAAAACTACGAGCAGTACTTC. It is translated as CASSKQVSENYEQYF.

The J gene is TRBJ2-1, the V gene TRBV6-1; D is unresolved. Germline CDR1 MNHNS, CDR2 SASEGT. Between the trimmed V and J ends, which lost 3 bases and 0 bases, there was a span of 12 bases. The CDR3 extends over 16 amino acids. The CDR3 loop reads CASSDDSLSSYNEQFF. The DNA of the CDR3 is TGTGCCAGCAGTGATGACTCTCTGAGCTCCTACAATGAGCAGTTCTTC.

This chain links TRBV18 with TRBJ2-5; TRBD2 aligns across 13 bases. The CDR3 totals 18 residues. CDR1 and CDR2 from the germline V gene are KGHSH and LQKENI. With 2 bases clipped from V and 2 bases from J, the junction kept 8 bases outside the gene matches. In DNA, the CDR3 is TGTGCCAGCTCACCATATGAAGGGGGACTAGCGGGGCAAGAGACCCAGTACTTC. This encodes CASSPYEGGLAGQETQYF.

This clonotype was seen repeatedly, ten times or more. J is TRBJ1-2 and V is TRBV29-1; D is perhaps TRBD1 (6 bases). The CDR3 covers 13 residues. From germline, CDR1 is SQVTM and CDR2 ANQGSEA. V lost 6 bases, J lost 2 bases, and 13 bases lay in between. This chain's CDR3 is CSVIGDTNYGYTF. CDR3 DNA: TGCAGCGTCATCGGGGACACAAACTATGGCTACACCTTC. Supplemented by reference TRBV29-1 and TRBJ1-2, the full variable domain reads SAVISQKPSRDICQRGTSLTIQCQVDSQVTMMFWYRQQPGQSLTLIATANQGSEATYESGFVIDKFPISRPNLTFSTLTVSNMSPEDSSIYLCSVIGDTNYGYTFGSGTRLTVV.

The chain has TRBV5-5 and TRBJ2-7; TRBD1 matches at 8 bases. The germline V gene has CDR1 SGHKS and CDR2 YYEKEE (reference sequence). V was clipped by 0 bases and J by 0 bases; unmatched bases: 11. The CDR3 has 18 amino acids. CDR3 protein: CASSLGYLLTGASYEQYF. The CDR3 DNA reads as TGTGCCAGCAGCTTGGGTTATCTTCTGACAGGGGCCTCCTACGAGCAGTACTTC.

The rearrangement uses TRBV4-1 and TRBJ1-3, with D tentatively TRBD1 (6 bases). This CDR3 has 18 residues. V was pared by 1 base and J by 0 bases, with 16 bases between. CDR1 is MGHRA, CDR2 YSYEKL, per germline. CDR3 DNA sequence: TGCGCCAGCAGCCAAGGTAGAGCAGGGGTGCTCTCTGGAAACACCATATATTTT. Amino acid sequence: CASSQGRAGVLSGNTIYF.

CDR3 loop: CASSSGLAVSNEQFF. In DNA form, the CDR3 reads TGTGCCAGCAGTTCGGGACTAGCGGTTAGCAATGAGCAGTTCTTC. The chain links TRBV27 to TRBJ2-1; TRBD2 matches 11 bases. This CDR3 is built from 15 residues. CDR1 is MNHEY, CDR2 SMNVEV, per germline (reference sequence). The trim removed 4 bases at V and 6 bases at J, leaving 5 bases unmatched.